The clone carrying this T cell receptor (beta chain) was counted only a few times. In germline, CDR1 is SGHRS, CDR2 YFSETQ. Between the trimmed V and J ends, which lost 3 bases and 7 bases, there was a span of 17 bases. This CDR3 comprises 15 residues. The sample comes from a study of spatial heterogeneity in lung cancer. The time point here: sample taken at primary tumor resection. One entry per CDR3 protein results from TCRdb running MiXCR on the 5' RACE reads. The sample records 60,000 to 90,000 distinct CDR3 sequences, 8% being singletons. The sequence was obtained from a male donor with early-stage non-small cell lung cancer. Source: PBMCs, taken at surgery. The J gene is TRBJ1-5, the V gene TRBV5-1, with D possibly being TRBD1 (5 bases). CDR3 loop: CASSWGPTLGQPQHF. Here the CDR3 DNA reads TGCGCCAGCAGCTGGGGACCGACACTGGGACAGCCCCAGCATTTT.